Here is one TCR beta chain with its context. Its specificity is not known. Specified time point: blood at routine non-recurrence follow-up after resection. No cells were sorted before sequencing. The whole RNA sequenced was extracted from tumor, nontumor lung or frozen PBMC. With 5 bases removed from V and 3 bases from J, the gap between germline ends came to 8 bases. This CDR3 has 13 amino acids. Germline lookup yields CDR1 LNHDA and CDR2 SQIVND (reference sequence). This entry comes from a study of spatial heterogeneity in lung cancer. General observations from the study: At tumor resection, ubiquitous expanded TCRs were detected in blood more often than later.

MiXCR, applied by TCRdb to the 5' RACE reads, yields one record per CDR3 protein. The data contain around 110,000 distinct CDR3 sequences, more than 10% of them seen just once; the ten biggest clones take up approximately 15%. The specimen was PBMCs, collected at follow-up. The TCR was taken from a male donor with early-stage non-small cell lung cancer. The chain couples TRBV19 to TRBJ1-5; the D is unclear. In DNA, the CDR3 is TGTGCCAGTAGTGAGGCGGTCAATCAGCCCCAGCATTTT. Residues: CASSEAVNQPQHF. Looking up the rest from reference TRBV19 and TRBJ1-5 gives the full variable domain: DGGITQSPKYLFRKEGQNVTLSCEQNLNHDAMYWYRQDPGQGLRLIYYSQIVNDFQKGDIAEGYSVSREKKESFPLTVTSAQKNPTAFYLCASSEAVNQPQHFGDGTRLSIL.